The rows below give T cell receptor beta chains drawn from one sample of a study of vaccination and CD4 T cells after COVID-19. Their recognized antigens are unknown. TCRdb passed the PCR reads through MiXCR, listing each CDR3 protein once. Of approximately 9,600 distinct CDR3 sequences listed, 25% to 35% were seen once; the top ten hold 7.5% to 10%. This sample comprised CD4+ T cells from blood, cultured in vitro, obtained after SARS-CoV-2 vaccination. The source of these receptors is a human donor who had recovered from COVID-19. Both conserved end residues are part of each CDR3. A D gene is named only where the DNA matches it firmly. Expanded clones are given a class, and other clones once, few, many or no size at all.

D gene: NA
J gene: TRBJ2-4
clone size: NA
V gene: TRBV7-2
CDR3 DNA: TGTGCCAGCACCCCGGGGGCGGCCAAAAACATTCAGTACTTC
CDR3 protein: CASTPGAAKNIQYF

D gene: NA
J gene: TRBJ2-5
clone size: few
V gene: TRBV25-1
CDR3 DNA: TGTGCCAGCAGTGAAGGGTTGCAGGGGTTGGAGACCCAGTACTTC
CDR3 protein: CASSEGLQGLETQYF

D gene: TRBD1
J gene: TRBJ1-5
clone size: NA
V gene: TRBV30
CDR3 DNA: TGTGCCTGGGACAGACAGGGTAATCAGCCCCAGCATTTT
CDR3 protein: CAWDRQGNQPQHF

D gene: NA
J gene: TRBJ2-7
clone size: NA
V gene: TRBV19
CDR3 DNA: TGTGCCAGTATGGGCAGGTTCGGCGAGCAGTACTTC
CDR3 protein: CASMGRFGEQYF

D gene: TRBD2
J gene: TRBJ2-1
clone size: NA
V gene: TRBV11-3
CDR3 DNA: TGTGCCAGCAGCCAAGAGATGCTAGCGGGGGTCAATGAGCAGTTCTTC
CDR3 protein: CASSQEMLAGVNEQFF

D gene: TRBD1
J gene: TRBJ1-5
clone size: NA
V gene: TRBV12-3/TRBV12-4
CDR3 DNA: TGTGCCAGCACCACGACAGGGAGGGGTCAGCCCCAGCATTTT
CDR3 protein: CASTTTGRGQPQHF

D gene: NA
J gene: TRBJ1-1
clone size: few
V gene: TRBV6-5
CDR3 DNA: TGTGCCAGCAGTTACATAGTGGTAGGGACTAGTGGCACTGAAGCTTTCTTT
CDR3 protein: CASSYIVVGTSGTEAFF

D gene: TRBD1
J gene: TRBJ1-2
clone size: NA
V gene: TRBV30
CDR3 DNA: TGTGCCTGGGCTGACAGGGCCTATGGCTACACCTTC
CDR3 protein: CAWADRAYGYTF

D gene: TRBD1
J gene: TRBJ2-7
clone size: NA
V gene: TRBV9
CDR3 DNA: TGTGCCAGCAGCGCACAGGGGGAATCCTACGAGCAGTACTTC
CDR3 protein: CASSAQGESYEQYF

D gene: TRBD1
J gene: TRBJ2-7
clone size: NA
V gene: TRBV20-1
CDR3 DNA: TGCAGTGCGGGAGCAGGGGGATTATACGAGCAGTACTTC
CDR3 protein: CSAGAGGLYEQYF

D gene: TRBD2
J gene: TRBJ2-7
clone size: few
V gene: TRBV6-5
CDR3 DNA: TGTGCCAGCAGTTACTTAGCGGGAGATGAAGAGCAGTACTTC
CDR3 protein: CASSYLAGDEEQYF

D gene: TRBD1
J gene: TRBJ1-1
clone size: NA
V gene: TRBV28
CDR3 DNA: TGTGCCAGCAGCCGAGCAGGGGGGAACACTGAAGCTTTCTTT
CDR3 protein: CASSRAGGNTEAFF

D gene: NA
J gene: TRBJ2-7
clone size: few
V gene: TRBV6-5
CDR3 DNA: TGTGCCAGCAGTTACCAGCCGGGGGACCACGAGCAGTACTTC
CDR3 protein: CASSYQPGDHEQYF

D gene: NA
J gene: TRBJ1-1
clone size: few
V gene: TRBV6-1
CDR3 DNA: TGTGCCGCGCGACGCCCGGACTTCACTGAAGCTTTCTTT
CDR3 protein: CAARRPDFTEAFF

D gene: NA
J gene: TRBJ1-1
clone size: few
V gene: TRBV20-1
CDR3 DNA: TGCAGTGCTAATGGACTTGGGGCGAACACTGAAGCTTTCTTT
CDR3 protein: CSANGLGANTEAFF

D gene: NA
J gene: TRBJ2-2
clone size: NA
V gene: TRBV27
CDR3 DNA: TGTGCCAGCAACAGACGGACAACGAACACCGGGGAGCTGTTTTTT
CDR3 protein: CASNRRTTNTGELFF

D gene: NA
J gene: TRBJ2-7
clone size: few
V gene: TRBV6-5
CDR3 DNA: TGTGCCAGCAGTTACTCGAGGGCCAGGCCGAGCTCCTACGAGCAGTACTTC
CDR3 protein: CASSYSRARPSSYEQYF

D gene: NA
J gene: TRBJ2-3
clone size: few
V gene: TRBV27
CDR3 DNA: TGTGCCAGCAGTTTAGTCGGGAGCACAGATACGCAGTATTTT
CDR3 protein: CASSLVGSTDTQYF

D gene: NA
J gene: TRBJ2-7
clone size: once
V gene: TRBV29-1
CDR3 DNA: TGCAGCGCCGAAAGGAGCTACGAGCAGTACTTC
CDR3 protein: CSAERSYEQYF

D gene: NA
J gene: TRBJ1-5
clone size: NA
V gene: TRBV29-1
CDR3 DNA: TGCAGCGTTCAGGCAGGCAATCAGCCCCAGCATTTT
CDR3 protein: CSVQAGNQPQHF

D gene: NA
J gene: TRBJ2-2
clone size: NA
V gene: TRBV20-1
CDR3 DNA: TGCAGTGCTAGAACGGAGAACACCGGGGAGCTGTTTTTT
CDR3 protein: CSARTENTGELFF

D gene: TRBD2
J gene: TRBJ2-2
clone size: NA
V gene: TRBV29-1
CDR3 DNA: TGCAGCGCACGAAGGCTAGCGGGATCGTCCGGGGAGCTGTTTTTT
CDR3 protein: CSARRLAGSSGELFF

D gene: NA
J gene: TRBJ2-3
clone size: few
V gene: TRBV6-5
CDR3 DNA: TGTGCCAGCAGTTACGGCCTAGCGAGTAGCACAGATACGCAGTATTTT
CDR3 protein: CASSYGLASSTDTQYF

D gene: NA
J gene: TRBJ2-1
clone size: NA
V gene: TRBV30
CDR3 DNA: TGTGCCTGGACGGCACAGCGACGGCAGTTCTTC
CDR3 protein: CAWTAQRRQFF

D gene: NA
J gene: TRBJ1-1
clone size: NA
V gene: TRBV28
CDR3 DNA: TGTGCCAGCAGTTCCCCCCTCAGGGTCAGTGACACTGAAGCTTTCTTT
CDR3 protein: CASSSPLRVSDTEAFF

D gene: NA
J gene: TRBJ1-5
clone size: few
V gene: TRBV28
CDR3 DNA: TGTGCCAGCAGCTTTAGCAATCAGCCCCAGCATTTT
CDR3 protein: CASSFSNQPQHF

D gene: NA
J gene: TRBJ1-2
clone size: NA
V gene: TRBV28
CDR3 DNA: TGTGCCAGCAGTCCGGGATCCAAGGGAGACTATGGCTACACCTTC
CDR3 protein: CASSPGSKGDYGYTF

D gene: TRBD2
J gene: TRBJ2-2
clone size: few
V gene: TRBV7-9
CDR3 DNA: TGTGCCAGCAGCCCCCTCGCGGCTAGCGGGGGCACCGGGGAGCTGTTTTTT
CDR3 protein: CASSPLAASGGTGELFF

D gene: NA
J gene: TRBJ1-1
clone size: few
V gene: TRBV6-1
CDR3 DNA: TGTGCCAGCACCCTTCAAGATGTCGAAGCTTTCTTT
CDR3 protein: CASTLQDVEAFF

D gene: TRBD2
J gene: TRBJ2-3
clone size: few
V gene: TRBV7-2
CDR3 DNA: TGTGCCAGCAGCTATTTAGCGGGGCGCACAGATACGCAGTATTTT
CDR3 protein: CASSYLAGRTDTQYF

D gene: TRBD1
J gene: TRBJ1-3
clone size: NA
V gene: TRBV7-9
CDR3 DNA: TGTGCCAGCACCTTTGGACGACCGGGACAGGGGAGTGGAAACACCATATATTTT
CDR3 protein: CASTFGRPGQGSGNTIYF